The clone carrying this T cell receptor beta chain occurred a few times. Combining a sample-barcoded 5' primer with a J-beta primer mix, a second PCR ran for roughly 6 to 12 cycles. In TCRdb, the 5' RACE reads were re-called with MiXCR into one record per CDR3 protein. Of about 1.5 million distinct CDR3 sequences in the sample, approximately 43% were seen once. This entry comes from a study of blood T cells in healthy people across ages. This sequence originates from a young woman in good health. The sample consisted of blood.

The CDR3 loop is CASSQDPSMAYNEQFF. CDR3 coding DNA: TGCGCCAGCAGCCAAGATCCTAGCATGGCCTACAATGAGCAGTTCTTC. This rearrangement joins TRBV4-1 to TRBJ2-1, with D possibly TRBD2 on 5 matching bases. Germline assignment: CDR1 MGHRA and CDR2 YSYEKL. Trimming removed 0 bases at V and 2 bases at J, with 11 bases between. The CDR3 sequence is 16 residues long.